One sample yielded the 25 T cell receptor beta chains listed below, sequenced in a study of regulatory T cells in long-lasting Graves disease (dated by TCRdb to the early 2020s). The time point label corresponds to: newly diagnosed GD, antithyroid drugs for less than 3 months. RNA was extracted from PBMCs in TRIzol for both TCR sequencing and RNA sequencing. Library preparation used multiplex PCR. Sequencing relied on an Illumina HiSeq 4000. TCR beta libraries were built with iRepertoire HTBI primers and Arm-PCR amplification of CDR3 regions. The public reads were run again by TCRdb, first through fastp at Q25 and then through MiXCR, and only productive beta chains were kept. When rows share a CDR3 protein, they turn into one entry using the most common DNA and genes. The sample profile shows roughly 500,000 distinct CDR3 sequences; about 12% of them were found once. The ten largest clones represent 8% to 10% of the sample.

These sequences were also reported in another study, on T cells in Graves' hyperthyroidism and ophthalmopathy.

The starting material was peripheral blood mononuclear cells (PBMCs), obtained at new diagnosis, from a patient treated with antithyroid drugs. These receptors all come from a woman in her twenties or thirties with Graves disease. Donor details come from another sample of the same person, matched by shared clones.

In this sample, this clonotype turned up many times. The V call is TRBV14, the J call TRBJ2-5, with 7 bases matching TRBD2. The germline V gene encodes CDR1 SGHDN and CDR2 FVKESK. This CDR3 region has 15 residues. V lost 0 bases and J lost 3; bases outside the gene matches: 4. The CDR3: CASSQDQAGKETQYF. The CDR3 nucleotides read TGTGCCAGCAGCCAAGATCAAGCGGGGAAAGAGACCCAGTACTTC.

This CDR3 is CASSSYTPGGNTEAFF. The CDR3 DNA follows: TGTGCCAGCAGCTCCTATACCCCGGGCGGGAACACTGAAGCTTTCTTT. The rearrangement uses TRBV5-6 and TRBJ1-1; D remains ambiguous. The CDR3 is 16 amino acids. With 3 bases removed from V and 1 base from J, the gap between germline ends came to 16 bases. The germline V gene encodes CDR1 SGHDT and CDR2 YYEEEE.

Ten or more counts support this clonotype. CDR3 residues: CASSSGTTNTEAFF. Here the CDR3 DNA reads TGCGCCAGCAGCTCTGGGACGACGAACACTGAAGCTTTCTTT. V gene TRBV5-1 combines with J gene TRBJ1-1, with D possibly matching TRBD1 (5 bases). V lost 3 bases and J 1 base, leaving 10 bases between the germline ends. The CDR3 covers 14 residues. Germline CDR1 SGHRS, CDR2 YFSETQ.

This chain uses TRBV5-4 with TRBJ2-5; 9 positions match TRBD1. CDR1 and CDR2 (germline): SGHNT, YYREEE (reference sequence). The junction had 3 bases not matched to a gene; V was cut back by 2 bases and J by 4 bases. This CDR3 comprises 14 residues. CDR3 nucleotides: TGTGCCAGCAGCTTTCCGACAGGGGGAGAGACCCAGTACTTC. Its translation: CASSFPTGGETQYF. Full variable domain (outside the CDR3, taken from reference TRBV5-4 and TRBJ2-5): ETGVTQSPTHLIKTRGQQVTLRCSSQSGHNTVSWYQQALGQGPQFIFQYYREEENGRGNFPPRFSGLQFPNYSSELNVNALELDDSALYLCASSFPTGGETQYFGPGTRLLVL.

This clonotype has a count of ten or more. The chain employs TRBV18 and TRBJ2-7; TRBD1 is a possible D gene (6 bases). Trimming left V 5 bases short and J 6 bases short, with 8 bases between. CDR3 length: 11 amino acids. CDR1 and CDR2 (germline): KGHSH, LQKENI. CDR3 region: CASSGTLEQYF. Here the CDR3 DNA reads TGTGCCAGCTCAGGGACACTCGAGCAGTACTTC.

In this sample, this clonotype turned up many times. This sequence joins TRBV20-1 and TRBJ1-1; D is possibly TRBD1 (6 bases). The V gene lost 4 bases and the J gene lost 1 base, with 10 bases spanning the gap. Germline V gives CDR1 DFQATT, CDR2 SNEGSKA (reference sequence). The CDR3 is 13 residues long. The CDR3 region has the DNA TGCAGTGCTACCGAAGGGGGGAACACTGAAGCTTTCTTT. Its protein is CSATEGGNTEAFF.

CDR3 protein: CASSSPGLDEIQETQYF. CDR3 DNA sequence: TGTGCCAGCAGCTCCCCAGGGCTAGACGAGATCCAAGAGACCCAGTACTTC. The V gene is TRBV5-4, the J gene TRBJ2-5, with a possible D match to TRBD1 (5 bases). With 3 bases removed from V and 1 base from J, the gap between germline ends came to 19 bases. This CDR3 is built from 17 residues. CDR1 SGHNT and CDR2 YYREEE come from the germline V gene (reference sequence).

V and J are TRBV20-1 and TRBJ1-3; unclear D gene. The CDR3 is 16 amino acids. Trimming removed 0 bases from V and 0 bases from J, with 12 bases in between. The germline V gene has CDR1 DFQATT and CDR2 SNEGSKA (reference sequence). This CDR3 is CSARDYVTASGNTIYF. The DNA for the CDR3 is TGCAGTGCTAGAGATTATGTAACGGCCTCTGGAAACACCATATATTTT.

This clonotype was picked up many times. The CDR3 is CASSQDLGRAEQYF. CDR3 in DNA: TGTGCCAGCAGCCAAGATCTTGGGCGCGCTGAGCAGTACTTC. This chain links TRBV14 with TRBJ2-7; D unclear. The V end was cut by 0 bases, the J end by 7 bases, with 13 bases between. From germline, CDR1 is SGHDN and CDR2 FVKESK. The CDR3 is 14 residues long.

About this clonotype: Since no conserved phenylalanine or tryptophan closes the CDR3, a read error is the likely cause. The rearrangement joins TRBV5-1 to TRBJ2-7; D gene ambiguous. V was shortened by 4 bases and J by 2 bases, with 13 bases between the two germline ends. The CDR3 spans 14 residues. The germline gives CDR1 SGHRS, CDR2 YFSETQ. CDR3 sequence reads: CASSASDGPYEQYL. The CDR3 nucleotides are TGCGCCAGCAGCGCGTCGGACGGGCCCTACGAGCAGTACCTC.

This clonotype was seen many times. This chain connects TRBV20-1 to TRBJ1-5; 7 bases line up with TRBD1. V gave up 6 bases and J gave up 0 bases; unmatched junction bases: 8. CDR3 size: 15 residues. Germline values: CDR1 DFQATT, CDR2 SNEGSKA (reference sequence). The CDR3 DNA is TGCAGTGCCGACGGGACAGCCTATAGCAATCAGCCCCAGCATTTT. Protein sequence: CSADGTAYSNQPQHF.

This clonotype was found many times. The chain recombines TRBV18 with TRBJ1-4, with no clear D. This CDR3 is built from 13 residues. Germline CDR1 and CDR2: KGHSH and LQKENI. V gave up 3 bases and J gave up 8 bases, with 10 bases separating them. CDR3 in amino acids: CASSPGSSEKLFF. The DNA for the CDR3 is TGTGCCAGCTCACCCGGATCGTCGGAAAAACTGTTTTTT.

Comments on this clonotype: Sequence at one end of the junction differs from germline and may be a read error. V and J are TRBV7-9 and TRBJ2-7; possibly TRBD1 for D (6 bases). This CDR3 spans 14 amino acids. CDR1 is SEHNR, CDR2 FQNEAQ, per germline (reference sequence). The CDR3 nucleotides read TGTGTCAGCAGCCATACAGGGTCACTGTATGAGCAGTACTTC. It codes for CVSSHTGSLYEQYF.

This clonotype was counted between two and nine times. V and J are TRBV19 and TRBJ2-3; D gene ambiguous. Between the trimmed V and J ends, which lost 5 bases and 5 bases, there was a span of 11 bases. Germline values: CDR1 LNHDA, CDR2 SQIVND (reference sequence). CDR3 length: 13 amino acids. The CDR3 reads CASSGSLVDTQYF. The CDR3 nucleotides are TGTGCCAGTAGTGGCTCCCTGGTAGATACGCAGTATTTT. The variable domain in full, with the rest retrieved from reference TRBV19 and TRBJ2-3, is DGGITQSPKYLFRKEGQNVTLSCEQNLNHDAMYWYRQDPGQGLRLIYYSQIVNDFQKGDIAEGYSVSREKKESFPLTVTSAQKNPTAFYLCASSGSLVDTQYFGPGTRLTVL.

At least ten counts were recorded for this clonotype. The genes are TRBV7-9 and TRBJ2-3; 7 nucleotides agree with TRBD2. The V gene's germline CDR1 is SEHNR and CDR2 FQNEAQ (reference sequence). J lost 4 bases, V lost 5 bases, and 6 bases had no gene match. This CDR3 has 14 residues. The CDR3 DNA reads as TGTGCCAGCAGCGTCACGGGAGGCCCAGATACGCAGTATTTT. This translates into CASSVTGGPDTQYF.

This clonotype was counted between two and nine times. The gene calls are TRBV2 and TRBJ1-5; D is unclear. This CDR3 is built from 13 residues. Trimming removed 1 base at V and 9 bases at J, with 10 bases between. The germline V gene encodes CDR1 SNHLY and CDR2 FYNNEI. CDR3: CASSEEVDLPQHF. CDR3 bases: TGTGCCAGCAGTGAAGAGGTGGATCTGCCCCAGCATTTT. Filled out from reference TRBV2 and TRBJ1-5, the complete variable domain reads EPEVTQTPSHQVTQMGQEVILRCVPISNHLYFYWYRQILGQKVEFLVSFYNNEISEKSEIFDDQFSVERPDGSNFTLKIRSTKLEDSAMYFCASSEEVDLPQHFGDGTRLSIL.

In this sample, this clonotype turned up many times. CDR3 sequence reads: CSAYIMNTEAFF. CDR3 coding DNA: TGCAGTGCCTACATTATGAACACTGAAGCTTTCTTT. This chain links TRBV20-1 with TRBJ1-1; no reliable D call. The CDR3 runs 12 residues. The germline V gene has CDR1 DFQATT and CDR2 SNEGSKA (reference sequence). Trimming stripped 6 bases from V and 0 bases from J, with 8 bases between.

This clonotype was detected only a few times. The gene calls are TRBV28 and TRBJ2-7, with TRBD1 matching over 7 bases. The CDR3 covers 11 residues. Per the germline V gene, CDR1 is MDHEN and CDR2 is SYDVKM. V lost 7 bases and J lost 12; bases outside the gene matches: 9. The CDR3 loop is CASILSGTAYF. In DNA, the CDR3 is TGTGCCAGCATCCTCTCAGGGACAGCGTACTTC.

There are many counts of this clonotype. V is TRBV6-1 and J is TRBJ1-2, with D maybe TRBD1 (5 bases). The CDR3 runs 15 residues. V was shortened by 5 bases and J by 0 bases, with 13 bases between the two germline ends. In germline, CDR1 is MNHNS, CDR2 SASEGT. CDR3 in DNA: TGTGCCAGCAGTACGTGGGACGGAGCTAACTATGGCTACACCTTC. It specifies CASSTWDGANYGYTF.

This clonotype has ten or more counts. The rearrangement uses TRBV2 and TRBJ1-1; D might be TRBD1 (6 bases). V was pared by 6 bases and J by 1 base, with 12 bases between. The CDR3 is 14 amino acids. Germline V lookup: CDR1 SNHLY, CDR2 FYNNEI. CDR3 in amino acids: CASSARGGNTEAFF. DNA of the CDR3: TGTGCCAGCAGCGCGAGGGGGGGGAACACTGAAGCTTTCTTT.

Concerning this clonotype itself: A read error may be the cause here, since a much bigger clone is one base away. V usage is TRBV7-9 and J usage is TRBJ1-1; the D is unclear. CDR3 size: 14 residues. Looked up from germline, CDR1 is SEHNR and CDR2 is FQNEAQ (reference sequence). The V end was cut by 3 bases, the J end by 6 bases, with 14 bases between. The CDR3: CASSFPPSGSEAFF. The CDR3 coding sequence is TGTGCCAGCAGCTTCCCCCCCAGCGGATCTGAAGCTTTCTTT.

This clonotype was recorded many times. The rearrangement joins TRBV11-2 to TRBJ2-7; a possible D gene is TRBD2 (5 bases). V was shortened by 5 bases and J by 6 bases, with 14 bases between the two germline ends. Germline V gives CDR1 SGHAT, CDR2 FQNNGV. The CDR3 length is 13 residues. Here the CDR3 reads CASSHQLVGEQYF. CDR3 bases: TGTGCCAGCAGCCATCAACTAGTTGGCGAGCAGTACTTC.

The chain combines TRBV18 with TRBJ2-5, with 7 bases aligning to TRBD2. The V and J ends lost 6 bases and 5 bases, in that order; junction bases with no gene match: 18. CDR3 size: 17 residues. CDR1 and CDR2 (germline): KGHSH, LQKENI. DNA of the CDR3: TGTGCCAGCTCCCGCAAGAAACGGGAGGCCCCCGGGGAGACCCAGTACTTC. Translating it yields CASSRKKREAPGETQYF.

This clonotype has at least ten counts. This chain joins TRBV12-3 or TRBV12-4 and TRBJ2-1; TRBD2 aligns across 7 bases. After removal of 6 bases from V and 9 bases from J, the junction contained 11 bases not matched to a gene. The CDR3 sequence is 14 residues long. CDR3 DNA sequence: TGTGCCAGCAGGCTAGCGGCGTTCGTCGGTGAGCAGTTCTTC. Translation: CASRLAAFVGEQFF.

Turning to this clonotype: A read error may be the cause here, since a much bigger clone is one base away. The chain combines TRBV3-1 with TRBJ2-3; D uncertain. TRBJ2-5 explains the end of the DNA better; the J call may be wrong. Germline CDR1 is LGHDT and CDR2 is YNNKEL (reference sequence). CDR3 length: 13 amino acids. The chain's CDR3 is CASSQAPQWTQYF. CDR3 sequence (DNA): TGTGCCAGCAGCCAAGCCCCTCAGTGGACCCAGTACTTC.